The 26 T cell receptor beta chains below come from one sample, sequenced in a study of T cell responses to AZD1222 COVID-19 vaccine. Sequenced by immunoSEQ multiplex PCR; TCRdb stores in-frame clones only, minus some. The table lists some 150,000 clones, over 85% of them singletons. The sample was peripheral blood, taken on day 0 of MenACWY control vaccination. The origin of the receptors is an adult in good health.

The chain carries TRBV6-2 or TRBV6-3 and TRBJ2-7; D is ambiguous. Germline V gives CDR1 MNHEY, CDR2 SVGEGT. This CDR3 is built from 14 residues. V was pared by 6 bases and J by 0 bases, with 12 bases between. The CDR3 protein is CASSRTESSYEQYF. The CDR3 bases are TGTGCCAGCAGCCGGACGGAGAGCTCCTACGAGCAGTACTTC.

The V gene is TRBV12-3 or TRBV12-4, the J gene TRBJ1-6, with D possibly matching TRBD1 (5 bases). The CDR3 covers 12 residues. Trimming took off 7 bases at V and 10 bases at J, with 11 bases between the two ends. CDR3 nucleotides: TGTGCCAGCAAGGAGGGGTTCTCACCCCTCCACTTT. Protein product: CASKEGFSPLHF.

This chain joins TRBV10-3 and TRBJ1-2; the D gene is possibly TRBD1 (5 bases). Germline V gene sequence: CDR1 ENHRY, CDR2 SYGVKD. The CDR3 contains 17 residues. V lost 4 bases to trimming and J lost 2 bases, with 20 bases between them. The CDR3 DNA reads TGTGCCATCAGTGCCTCCACAGGCCTACACTCAAACTATGGCTACACCTTC. Translation gives CAISASTGLHSNYGYTF.

This chain joins TRBV9 and TRBJ1-3, with no clear D. The CDR3 loop spans 16 amino acids. CDR1 is SGDLS, CDR2 YYNGEE, per germline. Trimming shortened V by 2 bases and J by 0 bases, and 12 bases separated the two germline ends. CDR3 DNA sequence: TGTGCCAGCAGCGTGTTCGATACAGACTCTGGAAACACCATATATTTT. Its translation: CASSVFDTDSGNTIYF.

The chain couples TRBV2 to TRBJ2-7, with 11 bases that match TRBD2. CDR1 and CDR2 from the germline V gene are SNHLY and FYNNEI. CDR3 size: 15 residues. The V gene end was trimmed by 6 bases and the J gene end by 6 bases; junction bases not matched to a gene: 10. CDR3 residues: CASSLGTSGSSEQYF. Written as DNA, the CDR3 is TGTGCCAGCAGCCTTGGGACTAGCGGCTCCAGCGAGCAGTACTTC.

V usage is TRBV19 and J usage is TRBJ1-2; 8 bases align to TRBD1. The J segment lost 5 bases and the V segment lost 2 bases, leaving 13 bases of the junction unmatched. Germline-derived CDR1 and CDR2 are LNHDA and SQIVND (reference sequence). The CDR3 is 17 amino acids. CDR3 sequence: CASSITTSTGATYGYTF. DNA for the CDR3: TGTGCCAGTAGTATAACCACGTCGACAGGGGCCACATATGGCTACACCTTC.

The gene calls are TRBV2 and TRBJ1-5; the match to TRBD1 covers 9 bases. Trimming at V came to 6 bases and at J to 6 bases, leaving 9 bases not matched to a gene. This CDR3 is 15 amino acids long. The V gene's germline CDR1 is SNHLY and CDR2 FYNNEI. CDR3 loop: CASRADRGGFQPQHF. CDR3 DNA: TGTGCCAGCAGAGCGGACAGGGGAGGTTTTCAGCCCCAGCATTTT.

This chain connects TRBV5-6 to TRBJ2-5, with D unclear. V lost 4 bases and J lost 0, with 7 bases in between. Germline V gives CDR1 SGHDT, CDR2 YYEEEE. This CDR3 comprises 13 residues. CDR3 amino acids: CASSLGYQETQYF. In DNA, the CDR3 is TGTGCCAGCAGCCTGGGATACCAAGAGACCCAGTACTTC.

V usage is TRBV7-9 and J usage is TRBJ1-2; D not resolved. This CDR3 spans 13 amino acids. The germline V gene encodes CDR1 SEHNR and CDR2 FQNEAQ (reference sequence). V was pared by 1 base and J by 7 bases, with 10 bases between. The CDR3 here is CASSLERSRGYTF. In DNA form, the CDR3 reads TGTGCCAGCAGCTTAGAAAGGTCTCGTGGCTACACCTTC.

The table lists this clone with a few counts. With a much larger clone just one base away, this may be a read error. The sample carries other DNA sequences with the same CDR3. The V call is TRBV2, the J call TRBJ1-5; no reliable D call. Trimming left V 6 bases short and J 0 bases short, with 6 bases between. The CDR3 sequence is 13 residues long. Germline V gene lookup returns CDR1 SNHLY and CDR2 FYNNEI. The CDR3 loop reads CASRRDSNQPQHF. The CDR3 DNA follows: TGTGCCAGCAGGAGGGATAGCAATCAGCCCCAGCATTTT.

This chain links TRBV28 with TRBJ2-7; D gene uncertain. Germline V gene data show CDR1 as MDHEN and CDR2 as SYDVKM. This CDR3 contains 16 residues. V gave up 3 bases and J gave up 4 bases, with 19 bases separating them. The CDR3 is CASSFARGRIKYEQYF. CDR3 DNA sequence: TGTGCCAGCAGTTTCGCCCGAGGCCGAATTAAGTACGAGCAGTACTTC.

The chain links TRBV28 to TRBJ1-1, with TRBD1 matching over 7 bases. V was clipped by 5 bases and J by 5 bases; unmatched bases: 14. Germline loops: CDR1 MDHEN, CDR2 SYDVKM. The CDR3 spans 16 residues. Here the CDR3 DNA reads TGTGCCAGCAGTCCACTGACAGGGCGAGTGAGGACTGAAGCTTTCTTT. Translated: CASSPLTGRVRTEAFF.

The chain uses TRBV7-9 and TRBJ1-2; a weak D match, TRBD1 (6 bases). The CDR3 is 12 amino acids. From germline, CDR1 is SEHNR and CDR2 FQNEAQ (reference sequence). Deletions cut 4 bases from V and 7 bases from J, with 10 bases between. Here the CDR3 reads CASSYQGSGYTF. CDR3 sequence (DNA): TGTGCCAGCAGCTATCAGGGGTCTGGCTACACCTTC.

The chain is built from TRBV5-5 and TRBJ1-5; D is perhaps TRBD1 (6 bases). Germline V gene sequence: CDR1 SGHKS, CDR2 YYEKEE (reference sequence). This CDR3 region has 15 residues. The V end lost 6 bases, the J end lost 1 base, and 14 bases lay between the germline ends. The CDR3 DNA sequence: TGTGCCAGCAACCAGGGGTACTCGAGCAATCAGCCCCAGCATTTT. As protein: CASNQGYSSNQPQHF.

CDR3 region: CAYRGQGRFSYGYTF. CDR3 nucleotide sequence: TGTGCATATAGGGGACAGGGTCGATTTAGCTATGGCTACACCTTC. The V and J genes are TRBV24-1 and TRBJ1-2, with TRBD1 identical over 9 bases. CDR3 length: 15 residues. CDR1 is KGHDR, CDR2 SFDVKD, per germline.

The rearrangement joins TRBV2 to TRBJ2-4; D might be TRBD1 (5 bases). V gave up 2 bases and J gave up 5 bases, with 10 bases separating them. CDR1 SNHLY and CDR2 FYNNEI come from the germline V gene. The CDR3 runs 14 residues. The DNA for the CDR3 is TGTGCCAGCAGTGAAAGGGTACAGGAAAACATTCAGTACTTC. Protein product: CASSERVQENIQYF.

The chain joins TRBV7-9 to TRBJ2-1; D remains ambiguous. Germline values: CDR1 SEHNR, CDR2 FQNEAQ (reference sequence). The V gene lost 2 bases and the J gene lost 4 bases, with 6 bases spanning the gap. The CDR3 length is 13 residues. CDR3 in DNA: TGTGCCAGCAGCTTACCAGATTACAATGAGCAGTTCTTC. Translating gives CASSLPDYNEQFF.

CDR3 nucleotide sequence: TGTGCCAGCAGTTCCTTCACTACAGCGTTCGACTCCTATAATTCACCCCTCCACTTT. It codes for CASSSFTTAFDSYNSPLHF. The chain recombines TRBV28 with TRBJ1-6, with D uncertain. CDR3 size: 19 residues. Trimming stripped 4 bases from V and 0 bases from J, with 19 bases between. CDR1 MDHEN and CDR2 SYDVKM come from the germline V gene.

This sequence joins TRBV7-3 and TRBJ2-5, with D possibly being TRBD2 (6 bases). The CDR3 spans 14 residues. Germline loops: CDR1 SGHTA, CDR2 FQGTGA. V was trimmed by 1 base and J by 5 bases, leaving 11 bases between them. The CDR3 loop is CASSLMASAETQYF. The CDR3 DNA sequence: TGTGCCAGCAGCTTAATGGCTAGCGCGGAGACCCAGTACTTC.

This CDR3 is CASSSPTSGSHPIYEQYF. The CDR3 DNA is TGTGCCAGCAGCTCTCCGACTAGCGGGAGTCATCCGATATACGAGCAGTACTTC. This rearrangement joins TRBV7-2 to TRBJ2-7, with 12 bases identical to TRBD2. The V segment lost 4 bases and the J segment 4 bases; nucleotides outside the gene matches: 14. This CDR3 spans 18 amino acids. Germline loops: CDR1 SGHTA, CDR2 FQGNSA.

The CDR3 DNA is TGTGCCAGCAGTTACTCGACCTCCGGGTCTGAAGCTTTCTTT. It is translated as CASSYSTSGSEAFF. The rearrangement links TRBV6-5 to TRBJ1-1, with unresolved D. The CDR3 consists of 14 residues. The germline V gene has CDR1 MNHEY and CDR2 SVGAGI. The ends were cut back, 0 bases at V and 6 bases at J, with 11 bases in the middle.

The CDR3 spells CAISGQGTNQPQHF. The DNA of the CDR3 is TGTGCCATCAGTGGACAGGGTACCAATCAGCCCCAGCATTTT. V is TRBV10-3 and J is TRBJ1-5; 7 nucleotides line up with TRBD1. Germline CDR1 ENHRY, CDR2 SYGVKD. This CDR3 is built from 14 residues. The trim removed 4 bases at V and 3 bases at J, leaving 3 bases unmatched.

The chain carries TRBV14 and TRBJ1-1, with D hard to call. This CDR3 spans 15 amino acids. V was shortened by 0 bases and J by 0 bases, with 8 bases between the two germline ends. Germline V CDR1 and CDR2: SGHDN, FVKESK. CDR3: CASSQDGRVNTEAFF. CDR3 sequence (DNA): TGTGCCAGCAGCCAAGACGGACGGGTGAACACTGAAGCTTTCTTT.

This chain joins TRBV6-5 and TRBJ1-5; D unresolved. V was cut by 5 bases and J by 2 bases, with 10 bases left in between. The CDR3 contains 14 residues. The germline V gene encodes CDR1 MNHEY and CDR2 SVGAGI. The CDR3 reads CASSPPGRNQPQHF. CDR3 bases: TGTGCCAGCAGTCCCCCAGGTCGCAATCAGCCCCAGCATTTT.

The chain uses TRBV13 and TRBJ1-3; D is perhaps TRBD1 (6 bases). V was cut by 5 bases and J by 0 bases, with 11 bases left in between. CDR3 size: 15 residues. Germline values: CDR1 PRHDT, CDR2 FYEKMQ (reference sequence). The CDR3 region is CASSPQGISGNTIYF. The DNA of the CDR3 is TGTGCCAGCAGCCCACAGGGCATCTCTGGAAACACCATATATTTT.

The rearrangement joins TRBV9 to TRBJ1-1, with 8 bases fitting TRBD1. Trimming removed 0 bases from V and 6 bases from J; junction bases left unmatched: 4. This CDR3 contains 14 residues. Germline V gene sequence: CDR1 SGDLS, CDR2 YYNGEE. CDR3 in DNA: TGTGCCAGCAGCGTAGGGGGACAGGCCTCTGAAGCTTTCTTT. It is translated as CASSVGGQASEAFF.